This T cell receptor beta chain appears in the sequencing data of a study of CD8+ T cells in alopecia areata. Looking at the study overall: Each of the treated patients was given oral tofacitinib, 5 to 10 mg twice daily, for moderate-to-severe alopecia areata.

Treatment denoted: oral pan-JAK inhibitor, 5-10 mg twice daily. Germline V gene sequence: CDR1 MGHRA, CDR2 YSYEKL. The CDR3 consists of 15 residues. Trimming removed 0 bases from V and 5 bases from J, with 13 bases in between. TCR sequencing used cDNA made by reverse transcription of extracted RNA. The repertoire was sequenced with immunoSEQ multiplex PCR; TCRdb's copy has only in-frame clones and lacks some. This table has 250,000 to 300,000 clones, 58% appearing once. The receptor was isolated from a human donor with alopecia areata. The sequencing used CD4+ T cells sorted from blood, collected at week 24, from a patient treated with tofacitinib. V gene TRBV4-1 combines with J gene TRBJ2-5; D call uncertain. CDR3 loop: CASSQDRALRETQYF. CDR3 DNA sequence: TGCGCCAGCAGCCAAGATCGAGCCCTTAGGGAGACCCAGTACTTC.